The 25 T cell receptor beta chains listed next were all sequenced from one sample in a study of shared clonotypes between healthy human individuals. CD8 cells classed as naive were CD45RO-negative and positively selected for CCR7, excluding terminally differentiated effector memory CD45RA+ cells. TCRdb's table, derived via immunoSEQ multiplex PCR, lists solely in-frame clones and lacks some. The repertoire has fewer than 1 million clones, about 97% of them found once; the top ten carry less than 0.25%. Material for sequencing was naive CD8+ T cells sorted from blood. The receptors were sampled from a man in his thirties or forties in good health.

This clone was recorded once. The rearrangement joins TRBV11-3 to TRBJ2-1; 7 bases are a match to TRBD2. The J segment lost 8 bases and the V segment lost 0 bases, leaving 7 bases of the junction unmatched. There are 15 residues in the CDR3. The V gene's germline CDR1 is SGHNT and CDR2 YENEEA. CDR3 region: CASSLEVGGADEQFF. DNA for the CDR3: TGTGCCAGCAGCTTAGAAGTGGGAGGGGCAGATGAGCAGTTCTTC.

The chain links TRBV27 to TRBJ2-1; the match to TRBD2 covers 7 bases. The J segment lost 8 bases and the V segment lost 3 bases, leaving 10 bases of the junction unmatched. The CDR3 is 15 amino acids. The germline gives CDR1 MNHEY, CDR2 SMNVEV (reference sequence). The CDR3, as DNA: TGTGCCAGCAGTTTCTCCCTAGCGGCGGGGGATGAGCAGTTCTTC. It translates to CASSFSLAAGDEQFF.

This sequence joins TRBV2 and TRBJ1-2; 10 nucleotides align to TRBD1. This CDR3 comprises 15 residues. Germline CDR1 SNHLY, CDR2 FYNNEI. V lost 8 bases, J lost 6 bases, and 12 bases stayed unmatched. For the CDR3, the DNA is TGTGCCAGCGTACAACGGGACAGGGGAGTGGATGGCTACACCTTC. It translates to CASVQRDRGVDGYTF.

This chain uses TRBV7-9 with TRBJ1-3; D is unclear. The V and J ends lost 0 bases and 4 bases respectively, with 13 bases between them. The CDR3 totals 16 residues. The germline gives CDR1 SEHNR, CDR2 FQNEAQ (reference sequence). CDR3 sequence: CASSLAGFTQGNTIYF. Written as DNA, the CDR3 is TGTGCCAGCAGCTTAGCCGGCTTTACACAGGGAAACACCATATATTTT.

CDR3 sequence: CASSYSLPEGADTQYF. The CDR3 DNA sequence: TGTGCCAGCAGTTACTCCCTCCCTGAGGGCGCAGATACGCAGTATTTT. The rearrangement links TRBV6-5 to TRBJ2-3; possibly TRBD2 for D (5 bases). The germline CDR1 and CDR2 sequences are MNHEY and SVGAGI. The V and J ends lost 0 bases and 4 bases respectively, with 14 bases between them. The length of the CDR3 is 16 residues.

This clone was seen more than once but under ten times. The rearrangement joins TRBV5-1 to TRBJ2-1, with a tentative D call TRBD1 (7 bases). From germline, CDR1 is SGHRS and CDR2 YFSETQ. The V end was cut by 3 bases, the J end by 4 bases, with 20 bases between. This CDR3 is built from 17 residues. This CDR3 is CASSWDRGGTVYNEQFF. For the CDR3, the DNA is TGCGCCAGCAGCTGGGACCGGGGCGGGACAGTTTACAATGAGCAGTTCTTC. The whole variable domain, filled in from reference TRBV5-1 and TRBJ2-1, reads KAGVTQTPRYLIKTRGQQVTLSCSPISGHRSVSWYQQTPGQGLQFLFEYFSETQRNKGNFPGRFSGRQFSNSRSEMNVSTLELGDSALYLCASSWDRGGTVYNEQFFGPGTRLTVL.

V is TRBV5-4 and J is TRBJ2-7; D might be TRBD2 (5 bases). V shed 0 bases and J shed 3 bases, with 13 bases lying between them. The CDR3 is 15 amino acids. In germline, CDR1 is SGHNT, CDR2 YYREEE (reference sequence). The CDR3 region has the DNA TGTGCCAGCAGCTTGGTTCCTAGCCTTCTCTACGAGCAGTACTTC. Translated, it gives CASSLVPSLLYEQYF.

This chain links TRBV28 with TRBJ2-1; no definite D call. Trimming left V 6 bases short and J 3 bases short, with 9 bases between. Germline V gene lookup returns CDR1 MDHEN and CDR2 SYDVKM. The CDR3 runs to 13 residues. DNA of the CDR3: TGTGCCAGCAGGTTGGCGGACTACAATGAGCAGTTCTTC. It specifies CASRLADYNEQFF.

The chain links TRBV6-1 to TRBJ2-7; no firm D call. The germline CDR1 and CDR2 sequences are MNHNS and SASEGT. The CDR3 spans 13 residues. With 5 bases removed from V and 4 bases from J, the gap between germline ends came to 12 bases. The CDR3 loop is CASSLSLLYEQYF. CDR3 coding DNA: TGTGCCAGCAGTCTTTCACTGCTTTACGAGCAGTACTTC.

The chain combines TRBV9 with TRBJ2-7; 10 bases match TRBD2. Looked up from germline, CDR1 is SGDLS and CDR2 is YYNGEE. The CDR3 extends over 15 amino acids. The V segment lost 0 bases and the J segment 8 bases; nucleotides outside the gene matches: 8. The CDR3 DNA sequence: TGTGCCAGCAGCGTAGTCCAAGCGGGAGGGCTTCAGCAGTACTTC. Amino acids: CASSVVQAGGLQQYF.

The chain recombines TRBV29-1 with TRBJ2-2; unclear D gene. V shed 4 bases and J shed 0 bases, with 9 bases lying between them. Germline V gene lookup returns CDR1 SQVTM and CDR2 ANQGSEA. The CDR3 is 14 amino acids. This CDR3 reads CSVGAETNTGELFF. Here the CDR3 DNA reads TGCAGCGTTGGGGCGGAGACGAACACCGGGGAGCTGTTTTTT.

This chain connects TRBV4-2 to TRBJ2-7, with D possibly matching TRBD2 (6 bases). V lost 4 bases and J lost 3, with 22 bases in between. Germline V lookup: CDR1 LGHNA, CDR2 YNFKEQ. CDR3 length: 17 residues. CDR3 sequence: CASSRYGPQGGYYEQYF. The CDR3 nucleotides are TGTGCCAGCAGCCGGTACGGACCCCAAGGAGGGTACTACGAGCAGTACTTC.

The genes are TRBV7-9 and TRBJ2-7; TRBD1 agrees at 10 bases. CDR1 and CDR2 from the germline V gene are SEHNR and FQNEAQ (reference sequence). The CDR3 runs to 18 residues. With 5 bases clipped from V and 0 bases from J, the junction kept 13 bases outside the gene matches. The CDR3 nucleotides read TGTGCCAGCAGCCCCCCCAGTTGGACAGGGGGAAACTCCTACGAGCAGTACTTC. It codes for CASSPPSWTGGNSYEQYF.

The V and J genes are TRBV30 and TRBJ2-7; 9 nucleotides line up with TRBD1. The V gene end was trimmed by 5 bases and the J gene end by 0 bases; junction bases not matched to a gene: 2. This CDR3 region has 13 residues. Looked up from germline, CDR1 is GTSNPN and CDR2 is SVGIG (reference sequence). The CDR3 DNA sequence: TGTGCCTGGGACAGGGGGAGCTCCTACGAGCAGTACTTC. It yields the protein CAWDRGSSYEQYF. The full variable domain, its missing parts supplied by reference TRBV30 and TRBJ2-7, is SQTIHQWPATLVQPVGSPLSLECTVEGTSNPNLYWYRQAAGRGLQLLFYSVGIGQISSEVPQNLSASRPQDRQFILSSKKLLLSDSGFYLCAWDRGSSYEQYFGPGTRLTVT.

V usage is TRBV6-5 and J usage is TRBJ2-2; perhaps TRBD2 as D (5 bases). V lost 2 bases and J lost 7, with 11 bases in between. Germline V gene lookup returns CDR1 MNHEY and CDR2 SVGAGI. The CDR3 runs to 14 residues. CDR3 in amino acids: CASSYGVASGELFF. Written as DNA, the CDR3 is TGTGCCAGCAGTTACGGGGTAGCGAGCGGGGAGCTGTTTTTT.

Written as DNA, the CDR3 is TGTGCCAGCGGTTCCGGAAACAGGGGGCAGGACTATGGCTACACCTTC. Its translation is CASGSGNRGQDYGYTF. This chain uses TRBV9 with TRBJ1-2, with 9 bases matching TRBD1. J was trimmed by 3 bases and V by 7 bases; bases with no gene match: 13. Germline loops: CDR1 SGDLS, CDR2 YYNGEE. This CDR3 region has 16 residues.

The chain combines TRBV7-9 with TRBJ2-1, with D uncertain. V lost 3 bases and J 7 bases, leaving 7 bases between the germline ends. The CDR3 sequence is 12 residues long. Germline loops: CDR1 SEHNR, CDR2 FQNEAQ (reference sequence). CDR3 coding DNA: TGTGCCAGCAGCTTTTATACGAATGAGCAGTTCTTC. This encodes CASSFYTNEQFF.

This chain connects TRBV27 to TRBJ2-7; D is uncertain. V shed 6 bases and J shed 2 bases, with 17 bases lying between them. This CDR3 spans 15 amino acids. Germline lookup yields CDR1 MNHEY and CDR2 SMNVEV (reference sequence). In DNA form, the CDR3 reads TGTGCCAGCAGATTTATGGCGAACCGTCCCTACGAGCAGTACTTC. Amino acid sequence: CASRFMANRPYEQYF.

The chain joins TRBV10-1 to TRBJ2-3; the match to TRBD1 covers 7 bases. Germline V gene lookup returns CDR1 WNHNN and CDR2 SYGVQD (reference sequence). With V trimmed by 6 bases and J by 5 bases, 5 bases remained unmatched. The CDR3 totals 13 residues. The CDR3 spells CASSLGTEDTQYF. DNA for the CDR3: TGCGCCAGCAGCCTAGGGACAGAAGATACGCAGTATTTT.

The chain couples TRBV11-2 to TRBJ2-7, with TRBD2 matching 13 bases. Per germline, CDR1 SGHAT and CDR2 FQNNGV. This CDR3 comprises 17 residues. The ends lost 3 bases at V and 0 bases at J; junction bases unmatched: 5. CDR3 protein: CASSFQLAGGSSYEQYF. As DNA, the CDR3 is TGTGCCAGCAGCTTTCAACTAGCGGGAGGGAGCTCCTACGAGCAGTACTTC.

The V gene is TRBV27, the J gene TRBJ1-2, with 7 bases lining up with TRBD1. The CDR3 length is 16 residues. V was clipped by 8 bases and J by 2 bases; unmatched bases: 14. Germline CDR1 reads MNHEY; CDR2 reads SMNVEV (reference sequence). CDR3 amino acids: CASGTLPGQPNYGYTF. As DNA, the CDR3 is TGTGCCAGCGGAACTCTACCGGGACAGCCAAACTATGGCTACACCTTC.

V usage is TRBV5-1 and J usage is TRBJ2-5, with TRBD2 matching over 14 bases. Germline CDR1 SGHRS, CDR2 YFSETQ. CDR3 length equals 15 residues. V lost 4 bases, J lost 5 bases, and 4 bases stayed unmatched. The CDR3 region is CASSQGLAGVETQYF. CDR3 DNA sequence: TGCGCCAGCAGCCAGGGACTAGCGGGAGTTGAGACCCAGTACTTC.

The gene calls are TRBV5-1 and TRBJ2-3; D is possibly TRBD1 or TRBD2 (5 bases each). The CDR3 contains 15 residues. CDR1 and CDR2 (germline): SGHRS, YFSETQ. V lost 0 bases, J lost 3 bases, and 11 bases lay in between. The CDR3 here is CASSLGDGLTDTQYF. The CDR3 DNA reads TGCGCCAGCAGCTTGGGGGACGGCCTGACAGATACGCAGTATTTT. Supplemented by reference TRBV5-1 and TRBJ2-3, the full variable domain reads KAGVTQTPRYLIKTRGQQVTLSCSPISGHRSVSWYQQTPGQGLQFLFEYFSETQRNKGNFPGRFSGRQFSNSRSEMNVSTLELGDSALYLCASSLGDGLTDTQYFGPGTRLTVL.

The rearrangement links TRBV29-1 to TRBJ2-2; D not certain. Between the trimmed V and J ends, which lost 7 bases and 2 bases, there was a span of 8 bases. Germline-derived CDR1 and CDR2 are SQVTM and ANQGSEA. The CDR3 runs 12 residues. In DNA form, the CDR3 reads TGCAGCGGTTTAGTAAACACCGGGGAGCTGTTTTTT. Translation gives CSGLVNTGELFF.

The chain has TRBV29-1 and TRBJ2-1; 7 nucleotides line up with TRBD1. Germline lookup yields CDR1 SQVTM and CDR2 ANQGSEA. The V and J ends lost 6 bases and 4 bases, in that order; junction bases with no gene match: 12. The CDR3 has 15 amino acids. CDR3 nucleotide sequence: TGCAGCGTGGTATGGTCACAGGGGTTTTACAATGAGCAGTTCTTC. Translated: CSVVWSQGFYNEQFF.